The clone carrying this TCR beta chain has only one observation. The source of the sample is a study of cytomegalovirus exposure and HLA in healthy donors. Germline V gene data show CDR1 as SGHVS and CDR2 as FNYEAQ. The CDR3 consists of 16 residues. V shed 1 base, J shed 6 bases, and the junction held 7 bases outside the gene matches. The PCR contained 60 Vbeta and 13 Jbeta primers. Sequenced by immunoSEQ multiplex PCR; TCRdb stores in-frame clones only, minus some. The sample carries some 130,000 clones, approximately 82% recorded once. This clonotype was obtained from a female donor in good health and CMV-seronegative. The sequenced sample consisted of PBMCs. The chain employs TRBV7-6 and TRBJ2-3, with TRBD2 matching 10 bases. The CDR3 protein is CASSLGTSGSGDTQYF. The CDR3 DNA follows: TGTGCCAGCAGCTTAGGGACTAGCGGCTCAGGGGATACGCAGTATTTT. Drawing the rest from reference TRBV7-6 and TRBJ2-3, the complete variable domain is GAGVSQSPRYKVTKRGQDVALRCDPISGHVSLYWYRQALGQGPEFLTYFNYEAQQDKSGLPNDRFSAERPEGSISTLTIQRTEQRDSAMYRCASSLGTSGSGDTQYFGPGTRLTVL.